The 18 T cell receptor beta chains given below trace back to one sample, sequenced in a study of cytomegalovirus exposure and HLA in healthy donors. PCR involved 60 Vbeta and 13 Jbeta primers. Clones were sequenced by immunoSEQ multiplex PCR, and TCRdb holds only the in-frame ones, with some missing. The sample carries under 110,000 clones, approximately 75% recorded once. The sequencing sample was made of PBMCs. These receptors were taken from a woman aged 40 to 55 in good health and CMV-seronegative.

The chain has TRBV30 and TRBJ2-4; weak D call: TRBD2 (5 bases). Per the germline V gene, CDR1 is GTSNPN and CDR2 is SVGIG (reference sequence). The CDR3 is 16 amino acids. V was cut by 0 bases and J by 0 bases, with 12 bases left in between. The CDR3 DNA sequence: TGTGCCTGGAGTGTAGGACTCCCTTCAGCCAAAAACATTCAGTACTTC. Encoded protein: CAWSVGLPSAKNIQYF. The full variable domain, its missing parts supplied by reference TRBV30 and TRBJ2-4, is SQTIHQWPATLVQPVGSPLSLECTVEGTSNPNLYWYRQAAGRGLQLLFYSVGIGQISSEVPQNLSASRPQDRQFILSSKKLLLSDSGFYLCAWSVGLPSAKNIQYFGAGTRLSVL.

The V gene is TRBV7-3, the J gene TRBJ2-1; 7 bases map to TRBD2. After removal of 5 bases from V and 1 base from J, the junction contained 5 bases not matched to a gene. This CDR3 is 15 amino acids long. Germline V lookup: CDR1 SGHTA, CDR2 FQGTGA. The CDR3 DNA is TGTGCCAGCAGCCCCGCTAGCGGTTCCTACAATGAGCAGTTCTTC. This codes for CASSPASGSYNEQFF.

This clone was counted only a few times. The genes are TRBV7-9 and TRBJ2-7; 9 nucleotides line up with TRBD1. Germline V lookup: CDR1 SEHNR, CDR2 FQNEAQ (reference sequence). This CDR3 comprises 16 residues. V lost 1 base, J lost 7 bases, and 11 bases stayed unmatched. The CDR3 spells CASSLDEGQGIPEQYF. CDR3 coding DNA: TGTGCCAGCAGCTTAGATGAGGGACAGGGAATTCCAGAGCAGTACTTC.

The chain links TRBV4-1 to TRBJ2-4; 7 nucleotides align to TRBD1. Germline CDR1 is MGHRA and CDR2 is YSYEKL. Germline trimming cut 0 bases from V and 0 bases from J; bases unmatched to any gene: 8. The length of the CDR3 is 18 residues. This chain's CDR3 is CASSQDPSGQLAKNIQYF. CDR3 DNA: TGCGCCAGCAGCCAAGACCCCTCGGGACAGTTAGCCAAAAACATTCAGTACTTC.

The chain carries TRBV7-3 and TRBJ2-6, with TRBD2 identical over 7 bases. V lost 4 bases, J lost 2 bases, and 17 bases stayed unmatched. In germline, CDR1 is SGHTA, CDR2 FQGTGA. This CDR3 has 20 residues. CDR3 DNA: TGTGCCAGCAGCTCCAGACCCCGGGACTACCTTAAAACTGGGGCCAACGTCCTGACTTTC. Translated, it gives CASSSRPRDYLKTGANVLTF. The whole variable domain, filled in from reference TRBV7-3 and TRBJ2-6, reads GAGVSQTPSNKVTEKGKYVELRCDPISGHTALYWYRQSLGQGPEFLIYFQGTGAADDSGLPNDRFFAVRPEGSVSTLKIQRTERGDSAVYLCASSSRPRDYLKTGANVLTFGAGSRLTVL.

The chain couples TRBV4-2 to TRBJ2-7; TRBD2 aligns across 8 bases. Germline V gene data show CDR1 as LGHNA and CDR2 as YNFKEQ. The CDR3 consists of 16 residues. The V gene end was trimmed by 4 bases and the J gene end by 2 bases; junction bases not matched to a gene: 10. The CDR3 reads CASSPGSGMPTYEQYF. DNA for the CDR3: TGTGCCAGCAGCCCCGGTAGCGGGATGCCTACCTACGAGCAGTACTTC.

This clone was recorded once. This rearrangement joins TRBV9 to TRBJ2-1; D remains unclear. The CDR3 contains 16 residues. The germline V gene encodes CDR1 SGDLS and CDR2 YYNGEE. V lost 0 bases, J lost 8 bases, and 18 bases lay in between. CDR3 sequence (DNA): TGTGCCAGCAGCGTAGCTAGGATTGCGAATAAGGATGAGCAGTTCTTC. Translating it yields CASSVARIANKDEQFF.

The J gene is TRBJ1-2, the V gene TRBV28; 10 nucleotides line up with TRBD1. The germline V gene encodes CDR1 MDHEN and CDR2 SYDVKM. The ends lost 6 bases at V and 5 bases at J; junction bases unmatched: 6. The CDR3 is 14 amino acids. The CDR3 sequence is CASRETGGRYGYTF. The DNA of the CDR3 is TGTGCCAGCAGAGAGACAGGGGGCCGATATGGCTACACCTTC.

As regards this clone: The junction differs from germline at one of its ends, possibly a read error. The CDR3 sequence is CSSNLNEHSGMSTDTQYF. In DNA form, the CDR3 reads TGTTCCAGCAACCTAAACGAACATAGCGGGATGAGCACAGATACGCAGTATTTT. This chain links TRBV7-9 with TRBJ2-3; TRBD2 agrees at 8 bases. Looked up from germline, CDR1 is SEHNR and CDR2 is FQNEAQ (reference sequence). The CDR3 has 18 amino acids.

The rearrangement joins TRBV7-9 to TRBJ2-1; a weak D match, TRBD2 (6 bases). CDR3 length: 15 amino acids. Trimming stripped 4 bases from V and 2 bases from J, with 12 bases between. The V gene's germline CDR1 is SEHNR and CDR2 FQNEAQ (reference sequence). The DNA of the CDR3 is TGTGCCAGCAGCTCACGAGCGGGCCCCTACAATGAGCAGTTCTTC. It codes for CASSSRAGPYNEQFF.

The V call is TRBV4-3, the J call TRBJ2-6; 7 nucleotides align to TRBD1. The CDR3 is 16 residues long. J was trimmed by 0 bases and V by 6 bases; bases with no gene match: 5. The germline gives CDR1 LGHNA, CDR2 YSLEER. CDR3 protein: CASSTDRVSGANVLTF. The CDR3 DNA sequence: TGCGCCAGCAGTACCGACAGGGTCTCTGGGGCCAACGTCCTGACTTTC.

The rearrangement joins TRBV29-1 to TRBJ2-7; TRBD1 aligns across 10 bases. The ends lost 6 bases at V and 4 bases at J; junction bases unmatched: 9. Germline V lookup: CDR1 SQVTM, CDR2 ANQGSEA. The length of the CDR3 is 14 residues. CDR3 sequence reads: CSVTDRGRAYEQYF. CDR3 DNA: TGCAGCGTGACTGACAGGGGGCGCGCATACGAGCAGTACTTC.

The chain uses TRBV25-1 and TRBJ1-1; D is perhaps TRBD1 (6 bases). CDR3 length: 14 residues. With 7 bases removed from V and 2 bases from J, the gap between germline ends came to 14 bases. Germline V gene data show CDR1 as MGHDK and CDR2 as SYGVNS. In DNA, the CDR3 is TGTGCCAGCACCCCGGACAGTCTAAACACTGAAGCTTTCTTT. Its translation: CASTPDSLNTEAFF.

The chain uses TRBV2 and TRBJ2-1; D is undetermined. Germline-derived CDR1 and CDR2 are SNHLY and FYNNEI. Trimming left V 6 bases short and J 10 bases short, with 13 bases between. The CDR3 is 12 amino acids. The CDR3: CASRTNSREQFF. CDR3 nucleotide sequence: TGTGCCAGCAGAACTAATTCCCGAGAGCAGTTCTTC.

The chain has TRBV30 and TRBJ2-4, with 15 nucleotides matching TRBD2. The CDR3 has 15 residues. Germline trimming cut 1 base from V and 9 bases from J; bases unmatched to any gene: 4. Germline V CDR1 and CDR2: GTSNPN, SVGIG (reference sequence). The CDR3 sequence: CAWSGTSGGATIQYF. In DNA, the CDR3 is TGTGCCTGGAGTGGGACTAGCGGGGGGGCAACCATTCAGTACTTC.

The rearrangement joins TRBV30 to TRBJ2-1; 13 bases are shared with TRBD2. With 2 bases clipped from V and 7 bases from J, the junction kept 5 bases outside the gene matches. The CDR3 is made up of 15 amino acids. The germline V gene has CDR1 GTSNPN and CDR2 SVGIG (reference sequence). This chain's CDR3 is CAWSSGLAGVNEQFF. The CDR3 DNA reads as TGTGCCTGGAGTTCCGGACTAGCGGGGGTGAATGAGCAGTTCTTC.

About this clone: The junction departs from germline at one end; a sequencing error may be responsible. V usage is TRBV7-9 and J usage is TRBJ1-3, with 10 bases lining up with TRBD1. The germline V gene encodes CDR1 SEHNR and CDR2 FQNEAQ (reference sequence). This CDR3 spans 19 amino acids. The CDR3 DNA is TGTTCCAGCAGCTCTCCAAGCTCTCGGGACAGGGGATCGGGAAACACCATATATTTT. It yields the protein CSSSSPSSRDRGSGNTIYF.

In this sample, this clone turned up a few times. Germline is not matched at one junction end, which may reflect a read error. J is TRBJ1-5 and V is TRBV19; a weak D match, TRBD1 (6 bases). The germline V gene encodes CDR1 LNHDA and CDR2 SQIVND (reference sequence). CDR3 length: 14 amino acids. The CDR3 spells CASSTGTPHQAQHF. CDR3 coding DNA: TGTGCCAGTAGTACAGGGACACCCCATCAGGCCCAGCATTTT.